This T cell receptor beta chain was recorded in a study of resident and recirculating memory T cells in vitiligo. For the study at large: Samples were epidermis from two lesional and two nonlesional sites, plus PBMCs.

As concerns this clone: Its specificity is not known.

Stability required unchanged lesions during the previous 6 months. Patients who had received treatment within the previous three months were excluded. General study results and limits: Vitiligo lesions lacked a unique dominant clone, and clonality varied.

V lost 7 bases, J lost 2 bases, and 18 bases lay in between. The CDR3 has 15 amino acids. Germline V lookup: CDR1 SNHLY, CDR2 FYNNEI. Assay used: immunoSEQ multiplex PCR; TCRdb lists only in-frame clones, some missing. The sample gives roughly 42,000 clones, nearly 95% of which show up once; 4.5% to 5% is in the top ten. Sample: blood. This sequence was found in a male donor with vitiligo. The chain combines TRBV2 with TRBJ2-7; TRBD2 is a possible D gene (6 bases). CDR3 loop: CASTLMAGSTYEQYF. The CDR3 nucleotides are TGTGCCAGCACCCTAATGGCGGGGTCTACCTACGAGCAGTACTTC. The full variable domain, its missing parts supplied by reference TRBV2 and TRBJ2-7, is EPEVTQTPSHQVTQMGQEVILRCVPISNHLYFYWYRQILGQKVEFLVSFYNNEISEKSEIFDDQFSVERPDGSNFTLKIRSTKLEDSAMYFCASTLMAGSTYEQYFGPGTRLTVT.